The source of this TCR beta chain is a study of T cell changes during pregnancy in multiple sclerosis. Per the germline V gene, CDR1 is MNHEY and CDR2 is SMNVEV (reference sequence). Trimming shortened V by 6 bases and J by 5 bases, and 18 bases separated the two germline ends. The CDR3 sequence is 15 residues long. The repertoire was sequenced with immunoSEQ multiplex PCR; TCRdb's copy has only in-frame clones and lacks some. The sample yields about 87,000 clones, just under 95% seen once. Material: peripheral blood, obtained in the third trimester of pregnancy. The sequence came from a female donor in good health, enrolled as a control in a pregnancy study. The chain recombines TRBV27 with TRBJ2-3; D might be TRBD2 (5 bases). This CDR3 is CASRYSGLLEDTQYF. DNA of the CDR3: TGTGCCAGCAGATACTCAGGACTCCTCGAAGATACGCAGTATTTT.